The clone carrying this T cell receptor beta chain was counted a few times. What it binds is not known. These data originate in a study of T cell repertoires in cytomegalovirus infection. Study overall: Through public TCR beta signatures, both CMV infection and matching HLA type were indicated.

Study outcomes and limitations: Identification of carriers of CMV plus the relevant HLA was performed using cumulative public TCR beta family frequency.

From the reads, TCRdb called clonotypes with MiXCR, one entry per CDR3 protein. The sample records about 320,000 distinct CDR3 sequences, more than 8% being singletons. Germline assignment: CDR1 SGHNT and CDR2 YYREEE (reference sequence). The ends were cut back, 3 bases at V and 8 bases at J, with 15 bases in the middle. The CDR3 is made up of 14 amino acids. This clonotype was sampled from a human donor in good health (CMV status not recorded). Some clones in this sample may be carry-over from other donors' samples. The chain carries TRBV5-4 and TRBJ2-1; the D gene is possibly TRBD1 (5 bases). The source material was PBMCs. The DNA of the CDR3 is TGTGCCAGCAGCTCCCCTGATACAGGATATGAGCAGTTCTTC. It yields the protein CASSSPDTGYEQFF.